A single sample gave rise to the 3 T cell receptor beta chains below, sequenced in a study of cytomegalovirus exposure and HLA in healthy donors. Researchers ran the PCR with 60 Vbeta and 13 Jbeta primers. Profiling relied on immunoSEQ multiplex PCR, and the TCRdb table lists in-frame clones only, not all of them. The data hold 150,000 to 200,000 clones, with under 85% observed a single time. Source material: PBMCs. These receptors were obtained from a female donor in good health and CMV-seronegative.

The rearrangement links TRBV7-3 to TRBJ2-7; 12 bases align to TRBD2. V lost 5 bases and J lost 5; bases outside the gene matches: 7. The CDR3 length is 15 residues. Germline lookup yields CDR1 SGHTA and CDR2 FQGTGA. The DNA of the CDR3 is TGTGCCAGCAGCCTTGGGACTAGCGGGTTCGACGAGCAGTACTTC. This translates into CASSLGTSGFDEQYF. The entire variable domain, with the rest obtained from reference TRBV7-3 and TRBJ2-7, is as follows: GAGVSQTPSNKVTEKGKYVELRCDPISGHTALYWYRQSLGQGPEFLIYFQGTGAADDSGLPNDRFFAVRPEGSVSTLKIQRTERGDSAVYLCASSLGTSGFDEQYFGPGTRLTVT.

The J gene is TRBJ2-7, the V gene TRBV7-2; 7 nucleotides align to TRBD1. The CDR3 has 15 amino acids. Germline CDR1 is SGHTA and CDR2 is FQGNSA. The junction had 7 bases not matched to a gene; V was cut back by 1 base and J by 4 bases. CDR3 in DNA: TGTGCCAGCAGCTTAGGAGGGACAGCGCGTTACGAGCAGTACTTC. It yields the protein CASSLGGTARYEQYF.

This chain's CDR3 is CASSPPPDRGTDTQYF. As DNA, the CDR3 is TGTGCCAGCTCACCACCCCCGGACAGGGGCACAGATACGCAGTATTTT. The rearrangement links TRBV18 to TRBJ2-3, with TRBD1 matching over 8 bases. The trim removed 0 bases at V and 1 base at J, leaving 3 bases unmatched. Germline CDR1 reads KGHSH; CDR2 reads LQKENI. CDR3 length: 16 residues.